This T cell receptor (beta chain) is drawn from a study of neoadjuvant nivolumab and ipilimumab in lung cancer (dated by TCRdb to the early 2020s). In the study overall: In the NEOSTAR trial, nivolumab was administered intravenously at 3 mg/kg on days 1, 15 and 29, and the combination arm also received ipilimumab 1 mg/kg on day 1 only. The major pathologic response (MPR) rate in the intention-to-treat population in each study arm was designated as the primary trial endpoint. In the trial, about 44 patients with operable NSCLC were treated, of whom approximately 23 were randomized to nivolumab monotherapy and around 20 to nivolumab plus ipilimumab. TCR repertoires were compared between pretherapy (baseline) peripheral blood and tumors resected at surgery after neoadjuvant immune checkpoint blockade. Seven patients had matched pretherapy and resected tumor pairs analyzed, with four treated with nivolumab and three with nivolumab plus ipilimumab. Overall study outcomes, separate from this receptor: From pretherapy to surgery, tumor T-cell richness and clonality increased in three of three dual-therapy tumors but in only two of four nivolumab-treated tumors. A small number of samples underwent TCR sequencing. TCR richness in pretherapy blood showed a positive correlation with richness in tumors resected after neoadjuvant therapy (Spearman R of about 0.83). No significant correlation was found between TCR clonality and pathologic tumor regression, and only a single major-pathologic-response sample was available for the analysis of TCR clonality versus pathologic tumor regression. Resected tumors had greater TCR richness and clonality than tumor-adjacent uninvolved lung, and increases were observed in more dual-therapy-treated tumors.

There are a few counts of this clone. Its binding antigen is unknown. No much larger clone exists at a distance of one base, and base qualities are not known. CDR1 SGHVS and CDR2 FQNEAQ are derived from the germline V gene. CDR3 length: 13 amino acids, cysteine to phenylalanine. Here the CDR3 DNA is all that survives: 39 bases in frame from base 1. V was cut back by 0 bases and J by 3 bases, leaving a gap of 6 bases between them. The time point label on this specimen signifies: pretherapy, before neoadjuvant immune checkpoint inhibitors. The samples were obtained from NEOSTAR, a phase 2 randomized trial that tested neoadjuvant nivolumab or nivolumab plus ipilimumab, followed by surgery, in operable NSCLC. Library generation was performed with the immunoSEQ multiplex PCR assay. On the authors' methods: Repertoires were summarized in terms of richness and clonality, and significantly expanded and contracted clones between pre- and post-therapy samples were identified. Drawn from immuneACCESS, this table holds only the in-frame rearrangements with V and J called that TCRdb kept. Clones are partly lost; checked studies trace under half to an unresolved V gene and leave the rest unexplained. V and J calls and clone size follow that table, whereas D and trimming were derived from the DNA. Within this sample are fewer than 20,000 clones, with about 90% of them counted one time only. The top ten hold 2% to 2.5% of the sample.

Material: peripheral blood, obtained before neoadjuvant nivolumab, alone or with ipilimumab. This chain joins TRBV7-8 to TRBJ2-7, with an unclear D gene assignment. The origin of this receptor is an adult with non-small cell lung cancer. The sequence in DNA is TGTGCCAGCAGCTTAGCTCTGTACTACGAGCAGTACTTC. Its protein is CASSLALYYEQYF.